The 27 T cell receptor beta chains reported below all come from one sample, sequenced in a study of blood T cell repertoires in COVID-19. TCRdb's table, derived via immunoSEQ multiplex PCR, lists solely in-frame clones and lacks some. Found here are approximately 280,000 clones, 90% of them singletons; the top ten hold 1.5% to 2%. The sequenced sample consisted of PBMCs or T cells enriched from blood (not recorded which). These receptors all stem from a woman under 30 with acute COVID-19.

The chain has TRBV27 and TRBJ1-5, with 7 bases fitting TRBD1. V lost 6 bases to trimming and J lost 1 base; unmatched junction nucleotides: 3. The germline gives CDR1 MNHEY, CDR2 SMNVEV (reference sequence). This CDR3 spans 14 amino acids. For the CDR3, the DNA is TGTGCCAGCAGCCGGGGACAGAGCAATCAGCCCCAGCATTTT. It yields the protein CASSRGQSNQPQHF.

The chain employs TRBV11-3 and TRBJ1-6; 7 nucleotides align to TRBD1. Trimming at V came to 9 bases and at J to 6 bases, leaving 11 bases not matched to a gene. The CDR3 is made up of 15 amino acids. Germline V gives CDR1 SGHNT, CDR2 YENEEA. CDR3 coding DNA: TGTGCCAGGCTACCAGGGGGTTGGGGTAATTCACCCCTCCACTTT. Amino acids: CARLPGGWGNSPLHF. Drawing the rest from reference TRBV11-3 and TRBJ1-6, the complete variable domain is EAGVVQSPRYKIIEKKQPVAFWCNPISGHNTLYWYLQNLGQGPELLIRYENEEAVDDSQLPKDRFSAERLKGVDSTLKIQPAELGDSAVYLCARLPGGWGNSPLHFGNGTRLTVT.

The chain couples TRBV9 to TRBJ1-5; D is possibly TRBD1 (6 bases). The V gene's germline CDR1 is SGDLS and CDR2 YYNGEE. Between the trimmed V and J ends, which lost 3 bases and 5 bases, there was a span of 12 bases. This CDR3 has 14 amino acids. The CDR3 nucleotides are TGTGCCAGCAGCGCCTGGGACAATGATCAGCCCCAGCATTTT. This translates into CASSAWDNDQPQHF.

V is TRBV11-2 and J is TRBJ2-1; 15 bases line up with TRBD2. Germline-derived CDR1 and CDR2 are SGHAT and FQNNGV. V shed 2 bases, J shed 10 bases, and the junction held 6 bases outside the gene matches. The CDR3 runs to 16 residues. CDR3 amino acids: CASSLSGTSGRTEQFF. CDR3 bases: TGTGCCAGCAGCTTATCCGGGACTAGCGGGAGGACGGAGCAGTTCTTC.

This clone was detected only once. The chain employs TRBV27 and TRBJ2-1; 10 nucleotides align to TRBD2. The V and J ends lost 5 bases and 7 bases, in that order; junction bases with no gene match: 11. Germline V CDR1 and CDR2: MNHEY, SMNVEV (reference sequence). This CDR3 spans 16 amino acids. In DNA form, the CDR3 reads TGTGCCAGCAGTCCCCAGCCAAGAGCGGGAGGGAATGAGCAGTTCTTC. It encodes CASSPQPRAGGNEQFF.

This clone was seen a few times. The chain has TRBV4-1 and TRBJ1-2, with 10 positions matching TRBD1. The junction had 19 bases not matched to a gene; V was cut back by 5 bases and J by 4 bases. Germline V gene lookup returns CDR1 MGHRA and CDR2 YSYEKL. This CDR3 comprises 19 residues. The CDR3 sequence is CASSFRTGTGVSEGYGYTF. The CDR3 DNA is TGCGCCAGCAGCTTCAGAACCGGGACAGGGGTTTCAGAGGGCTATGGCTACACCTTC.

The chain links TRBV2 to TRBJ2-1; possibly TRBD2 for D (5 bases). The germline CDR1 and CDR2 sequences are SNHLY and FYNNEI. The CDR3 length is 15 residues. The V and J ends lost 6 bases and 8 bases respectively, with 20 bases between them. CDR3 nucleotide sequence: TGTGCCAGCAGGGAGGCCAGTGTAAGGCGGCATGAGCAGTTCTTC. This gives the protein CASREASVRRHEQFF.

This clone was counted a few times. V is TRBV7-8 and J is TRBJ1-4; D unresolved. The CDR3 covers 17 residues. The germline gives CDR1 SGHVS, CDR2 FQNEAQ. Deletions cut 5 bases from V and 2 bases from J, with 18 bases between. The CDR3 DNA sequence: TGTGCCAGCAGCCCGGAGGCTTCGGGTTCGACTAATGAAAAACTGTTTTTT. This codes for CASSPEASGSTNEKLFF. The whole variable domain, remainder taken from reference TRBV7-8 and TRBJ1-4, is GAGVSQSPRYKVAKRGQDVALRCDPISGHVSLFWYQQALGQGPEFLTYFQNEAQLDKSGLPSDRFFAERPEGSVSTLKIQRTQQEDSAVYLCASSPEASGSTNEKLFFGSGTQLSVL.

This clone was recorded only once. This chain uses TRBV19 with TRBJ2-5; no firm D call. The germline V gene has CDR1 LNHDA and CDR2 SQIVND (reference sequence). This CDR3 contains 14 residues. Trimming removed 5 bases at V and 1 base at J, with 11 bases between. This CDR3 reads CASSPELIQETQYF. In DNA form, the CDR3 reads TGTGCCAGTAGTCCCGAGCTGATCCAAGAGACCCAGTACTTC. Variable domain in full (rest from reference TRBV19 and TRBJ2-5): DGGITQSPKYLFRKEGQNVTLSCEQNLNHDAMYWYRQDPGQGLRLIYYSQIVNDFQKGDIAEGYSVSREKKESFPLTVTSAQKNPTAFYLCASSPELIQETQYFGPGTRLLVL.

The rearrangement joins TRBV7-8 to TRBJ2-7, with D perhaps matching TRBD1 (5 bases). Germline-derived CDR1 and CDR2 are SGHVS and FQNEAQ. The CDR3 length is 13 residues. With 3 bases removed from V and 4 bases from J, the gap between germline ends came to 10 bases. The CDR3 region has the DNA TGTGCCAGCAGCTTGGGGCAACCGTACGAGCAGTACTTC. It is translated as CASSLGQPYEQYF.

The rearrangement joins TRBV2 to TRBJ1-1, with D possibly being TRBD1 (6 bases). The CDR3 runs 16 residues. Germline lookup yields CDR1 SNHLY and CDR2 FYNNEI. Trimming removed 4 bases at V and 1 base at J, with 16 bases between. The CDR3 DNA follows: TGTGCCAGCAGTGTTTACAGGGTCGGACCGAACACTGAAGCTTTCTTT. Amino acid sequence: CASSVYRVGPNTEAFF.

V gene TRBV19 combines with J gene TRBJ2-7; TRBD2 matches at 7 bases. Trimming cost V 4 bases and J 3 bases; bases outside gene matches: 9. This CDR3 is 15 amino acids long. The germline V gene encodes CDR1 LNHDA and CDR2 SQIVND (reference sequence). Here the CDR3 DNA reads TGTGCCAGTAGTAGGGCCCGGACTAGAAACTACGAGCAGTACTTC. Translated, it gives CASSRARTRNYEQYF.

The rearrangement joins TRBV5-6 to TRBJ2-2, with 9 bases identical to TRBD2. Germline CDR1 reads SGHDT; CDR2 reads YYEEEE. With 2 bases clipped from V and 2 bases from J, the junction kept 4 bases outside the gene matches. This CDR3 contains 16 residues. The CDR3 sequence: CASSFLAGYNTGELFF. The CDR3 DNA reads TGTGCCAGCAGCTTTCTAGCGGGGTATAACACCGGGGAGCTGTTTTTT.

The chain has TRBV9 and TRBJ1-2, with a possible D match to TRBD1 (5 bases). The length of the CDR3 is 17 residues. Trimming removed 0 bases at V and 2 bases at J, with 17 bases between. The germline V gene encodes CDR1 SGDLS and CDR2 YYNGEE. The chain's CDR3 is CASSVEHGSSGNYGYTF. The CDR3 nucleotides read TGTGCCAGCAGCGTAGAGCACGGGTCTTCAGGGAACTATGGCTACACCTTC.

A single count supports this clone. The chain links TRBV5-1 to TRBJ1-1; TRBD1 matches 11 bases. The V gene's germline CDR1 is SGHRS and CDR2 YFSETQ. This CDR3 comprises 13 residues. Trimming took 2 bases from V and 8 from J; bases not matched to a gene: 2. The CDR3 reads CASSLGDRGEAFF. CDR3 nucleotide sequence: TGCGCCAGCAGCTTAGGGGACAGGGGGGAAGCTTTCTTT. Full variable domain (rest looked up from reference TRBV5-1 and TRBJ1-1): KAGVTQTPRYLIKTRGQQVTLSCSPISGHRSVSWYQQTPGQGLQFLFEYFSETQRNKGNFPGRFSGRQFSNSRSEMNVSTLELGDSALYLCASSLGDRGEAFFGQGTRLTVV.

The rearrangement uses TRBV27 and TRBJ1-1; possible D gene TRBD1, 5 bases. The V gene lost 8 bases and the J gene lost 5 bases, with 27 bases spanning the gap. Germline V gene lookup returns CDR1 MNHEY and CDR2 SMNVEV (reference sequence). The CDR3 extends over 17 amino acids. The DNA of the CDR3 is TGTGCCAGCGGCCCCACGGATTCCAGGGTTGCGGGAACTGAAGCTTTCTTT. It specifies CASGPTDSRVAGTEAFF.

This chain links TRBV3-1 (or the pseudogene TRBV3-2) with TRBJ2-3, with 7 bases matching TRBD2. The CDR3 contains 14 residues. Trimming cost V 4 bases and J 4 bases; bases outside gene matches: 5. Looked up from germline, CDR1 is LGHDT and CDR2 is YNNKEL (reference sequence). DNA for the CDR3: TGTGCCAGCAGCCGGGGAGGGGAGGCAGATACGCAGTATTTT. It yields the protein CASSRGGEADTQYF.

The chain's CDR3 is CASSMLAGVYEQYF. DNA of the CDR3: TGTGCCAGTAGTATGTTGGCGGGAGTCTACGAGCAGTACTTC. The rearrangement links TRBV19 to TRBJ2-7; the match to TRBD2 covers 7 bases. Germline loops: CDR1 LNHDA, CDR2 SQIVND (reference sequence). This CDR3 region has 14 residues. Trimming took 3 bases from V and 3 from J; bases not matched to a gene: 5.

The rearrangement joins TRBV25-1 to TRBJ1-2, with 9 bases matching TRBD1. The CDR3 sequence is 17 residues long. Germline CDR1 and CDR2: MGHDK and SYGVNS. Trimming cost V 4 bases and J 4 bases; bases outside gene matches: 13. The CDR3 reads CASSGKQGASPGYGYTF. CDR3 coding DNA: TGTGCCAGCAGTGGAAAACAGGGGGCGTCCCCGGGCTATGGCTACACCTTC.

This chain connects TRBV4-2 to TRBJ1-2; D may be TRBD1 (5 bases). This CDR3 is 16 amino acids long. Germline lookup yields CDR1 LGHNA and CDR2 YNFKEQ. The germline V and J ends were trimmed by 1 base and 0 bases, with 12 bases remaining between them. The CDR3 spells CASSQVGGLANYGYTF. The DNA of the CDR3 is TGTGCCAGCAGCCAAGTGGGGGGGTTAGCTAACTATGGCTACACCTTC.

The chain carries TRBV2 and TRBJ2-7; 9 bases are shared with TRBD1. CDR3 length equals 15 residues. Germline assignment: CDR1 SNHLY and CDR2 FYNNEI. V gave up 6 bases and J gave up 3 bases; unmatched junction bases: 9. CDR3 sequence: CASSGDRVLIYEQYF. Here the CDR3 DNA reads TGTGCCAGCAGCGGGGACAGGGTCCTTATCTACGAGCAGTACTTC.

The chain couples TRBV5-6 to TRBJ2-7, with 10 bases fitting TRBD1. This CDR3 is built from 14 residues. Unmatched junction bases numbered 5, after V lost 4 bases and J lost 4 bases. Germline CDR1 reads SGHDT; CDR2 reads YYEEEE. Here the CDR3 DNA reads TGTGCCAGCAGCCTGACAGGGGGCGGTTACGAGCAGTACTTC. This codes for CASSLTGGGYEQYF.

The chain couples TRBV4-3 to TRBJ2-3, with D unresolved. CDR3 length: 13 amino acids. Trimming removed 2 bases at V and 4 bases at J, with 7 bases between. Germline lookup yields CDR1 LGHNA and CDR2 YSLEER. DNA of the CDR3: TGCGCCAGCAGCCAACTAGTGGCAGATACGCAGTATTTT. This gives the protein CASSQLVADTQYF.

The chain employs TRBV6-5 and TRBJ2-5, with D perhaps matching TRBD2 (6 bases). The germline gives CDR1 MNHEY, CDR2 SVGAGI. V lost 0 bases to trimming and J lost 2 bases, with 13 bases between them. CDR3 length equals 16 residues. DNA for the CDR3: TGTGCCAGCAGTTACTCGGGGACTGGCTATCAAGAGACCCAGTACTTC. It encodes CASSYSGTGYQETQYF.

Written as DNA, the CDR3 is TGTGCCAGCAGTGAATACAGGGTGGGTAGCGGGAGCCCCTACGAGCAGTACTTC. This gives the protein CASSEYRVGSGSPYEQYF. The chain links TRBV6-1 to TRBJ2-7; 9 bases are a match to TRBD2. V was clipped by 2 bases and J by 2 bases; unmatched bases: 13. This CDR3 contains 18 residues. Germline-derived CDR1 and CDR2 are MNHNS and SASEGT.

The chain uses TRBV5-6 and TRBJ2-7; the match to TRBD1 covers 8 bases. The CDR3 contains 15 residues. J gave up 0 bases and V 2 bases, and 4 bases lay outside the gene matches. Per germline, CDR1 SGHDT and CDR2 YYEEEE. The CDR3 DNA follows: TGTGCCAGCAGCTTTTGGGACAGGCCCTCCTACGAGCAGTACTTC. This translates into CASSFWDRPSYEQYF.

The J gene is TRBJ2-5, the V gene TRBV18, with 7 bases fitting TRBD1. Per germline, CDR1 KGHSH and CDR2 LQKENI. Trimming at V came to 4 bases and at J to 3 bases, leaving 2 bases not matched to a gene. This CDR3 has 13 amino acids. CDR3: CASSQGTEETQYF. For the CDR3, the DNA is TGTGCCAGCTCACAAGGGACAGAAGAGACCCAGTACTTC.